This T cell receptor (beta chain) appears in the sequencing data of a study of T cell responses to AZD1222 COVID-19 vaccine. General study results and limits: Baseline testing showed seropositivity in only 5 or 6 AZD1222 recipients. The study sampled repertoires only after the peak T cell response. As reported, nearly half of all spike-specific TCRs target variant regions that are unmutated.

From germline, CDR1 is LNHDA and CDR2 SQIVND (reference sequence). V lost 3 bases and J lost 1, with 9 bases in between. The CDR3 length is 14 residues. TCRdb's table, derived via immunoSEQ multiplex PCR, lists solely in-frame clones and lacks some. The repertoire consists of under 150,000 clones, with approximately 83% occurring once and the leading ten covering 3% to 4.5%. This clone has a single count. Its antigen is undetermined. The sample was peripheral blood, taken on day 0 of MenACWY control vaccination. V gene TRBV19 combines with J gene TRBJ1-1; D unresolved. This TCR was recovered from an adult in good health. The CDR3 DNA follows: TGTGCCAGTAGTATCGATGCAGGGAACACTGAAGCTTTCTTT. Translation gives CASSIDAGNTEAFF.